This paragraph reports one T cell receptor (beta chain). The antigen is undetermined. The germline gene is not matched at one end of the junction; a read error may be the cause. The CDR3 contains 14 residues. Germline CDR1 WNHNN, CDR2 SYGVQD (reference sequence). This entry belongs to a study of neoadjuvant anti-PD-1 for oral cavity cancer. Assay used: immunoSEQ multiplex PCR; TCRdb lists only in-frame clones, some missing. The sample includes approximately 13,000 clones, over 55% of them seen just once. Whole-study findings and limits: After neoadjuvant nivolumab, PBMC T cell clonality was significantly higher in non-responders than responders. Treg/Th17 ratio rose with pretreatment blood and fell with post-treatment tumor TCRbeta clonality.

Time point: after neoadjuvant nivolumab, at surgical resection. Sequencing used PBMCs, obtained after nivolumab (anti-PD-1) treatment. The TCR sequence derives from a person between 40 and 85 years old with oral cavity squamous cell carcinoma. The V gene is TRBV10-1, the J gene TRBJ2-3; a weak D match, TRBD1 (5 bases). This chain's CDR3 is CASSVGSPTATQYF. The CDR3 coding sequence is TGCGCCAGCAGTGTGGGGTCACCGACAGCTACGCAGTATTTT.